The 10 T cell receptor beta chains below were found in one sample sequenced in a study of technical replicates of blood from a few donors. Produced via immunoSEQ multiplex PCR; TCRdb's table is partial and in-frame only. The sample yields some 78,000 clones, around 92% seen once. Source material: T cells isolated from PBMCs. Source of these receptors: a human donor in good health.

The chain uses TRBV27 and TRBJ2-3; 7 bases fit TRBD1. In germline, CDR1 is MNHEY, CDR2 SMNVEV (reference sequence). The CDR3 runs to 14 residues. With V trimmed by 6 bases and J by 7 bases, 10 bases remained unmatched. The CDR3 bases are TGTGCCAGCAGGCCGGGACAGTGGGAAAATACGCAGTATTTT. This translates into CASRPGQWENTQYF.

The V gene is TRBV28, the J gene TRBJ2-3; the D is unclear. From germline, CDR1 is MDHEN and CDR2 SYDVKM. This CDR3 region has 13 residues. Between the trimmed V and J ends, which lost 2 bases and 5 bases, there was a span of 8 bases. CDR3 sequence (DNA): TGTGCCAGCAGTTTAGGAGCAGTAGATACGCAGTATTTT. Its translation is CASSLGAVDTQYF.

The chain couples TRBV28 to TRBJ2-7; 9 nucleotides agree with TRBD2. V gave up 8 bases and J gave up 2 bases; unmatched junction bases: 4. This CDR3 has 13 residues. Germline-derived CDR1 and CDR2 are MDHEN and SYDVKM. The CDR3 bases are TGTGCCAGCCAGCGGGAGGCCACCTACGAGCAGTACTTC. Its protein product is CASQREATYEQYF.

The CDR3 coding sequence is TGTGCCAGCAGCTTAGTTGGGGGGGCAAGAGGAGAGACCCAGTACTTC. The encoded protein is CASSLVGGARGETQYF. This chain links TRBV7-9 with TRBJ2-5; possibly TRBD2 for D (7 bases). Trimming pared 1 base from V and 4 bases from J, leaving 16 bases between. The CDR3 sequence is 16 residues long. Looked up from germline, CDR1 is SEHNR and CDR2 is FQNEAQ (reference sequence). Drawing the rest from reference TRBV7-9 and TRBJ2-5, the complete variable domain is DTGVSQNPRHKITKRGQNVTFRCDPISEHNRLYWYRQTLGQGPEFLTYFQNEAQLEKSRLLSDRFSAERPKGSFSTLEIQRTEQGDSAMYLCASSLVGGARGETQYFGPGTRLLVL.

The chain has TRBV5-1 and TRBJ1-4; TRBD1 agrees at 9 bases. With V trimmed by 0 bases and J by 8 bases, 5 bases remained unmatched. The CDR3 consists of 15 residues. Germline CDR1 and CDR2: SGHRS and YFSETQ. DNA of the CDR3: TGCGCCAGCAGCTTGGAGGGACAGGGACGGGAAAAACTGTTTTTT. It codes for CASSLEGQGREKLFF.

The V gene is TRBV5-8, the J gene TRBJ1-2; tentative D call: TRBD1 (6 bases). The V end lost 0 bases, the J end lost 0 bases, and 24 bases lay between the germline ends. The CDR3 spans 20 residues. Per the germline V gene, CDR1 is SGHTS and CDR2 is YDEGEE. The CDR3 sequence: CASSLAGWAAWGPSNYGYTF. The CDR3 DNA follows: TGTGCCAGCAGCTTGGCCGGGTGGGCGGCGTGGGGGCCTTCTAACTATGGCTACACCTTC.

CDR3 loop: CASSRYFGSSYEQYF. In nucleotides, the CDR3 is TGTGCCAGCAGTCGTTATTTCGGGTCTTCCTACGAGCAGTACTTC. V is TRBV6-5 and J is TRBJ2-7; D is ambiguous. V was trimmed by 5 bases and J by 1 base, leaving 15 bases between them. Germline loops: CDR1 MNHEY, CDR2 SVGAGI. This CDR3 comprises 15 residues.

This clone was seen once. The rearrangement links TRBV29-1 to TRBJ1-5, with 11 bases matching TRBD1. In germline, CDR1 is SQVTM, CDR2 ANQGSEA. V trimming: 6 bases; J trimming: 5 bases; junction bases outside the gene matches: 3. The CDR3 contains 13 residues. The DNA for the CDR3 is TGCAGCGTGACGGGACAGGGGGATCAGCCCCAGCATTTT. Translation gives CSVTGQGDQPQHF.

The rearrangement links TRBV7-9 to TRBJ2-1; tentatively, D is TRBD2 (6 bases). V was clipped by 6 bases and J by 6 bases, with 12 bases between them. This CDR3 is 13 amino acids long. Germline V gives CDR1 SEHNR, CDR2 FQNEAQ (reference sequence). The CDR3 region is CASSTMGGNEQFF. In nucleotides, the CDR3 is TGTGCCAGCAGTACCATGGGAGGCAATGAGCAGTTCTTC. The full variable domain, its missing parts supplied by reference TRBV7-9 and TRBJ2-1, is DTGVSQNPRHKITKRGQNVTFRCDPISEHNRLYWYRQTLGQGPEFLTYFQNEAQLEKSRLLSDRFSAERPKGSFSTLEIQRTEQGDSAMYLCASSTMGGNEQFFGPGTRLTVL.

The chain carries TRBV6-5 and TRBJ2-3; maybe TRBD1 (5 bases). The ends were cut back, 0 bases at V and 8 bases at J, with 15 bases in the middle. The CDR3 contains 15 residues. Per the germline V gene, CDR1 is MNHEY and CDR2 is SVGAGI. CDR3 loop: CASSYSPSGAGTQYF. CDR3 nucleotide sequence: TGTGCCAGCAGTTACTCCCCCTCTGGGGCCGGTACGCAGTATTTT.